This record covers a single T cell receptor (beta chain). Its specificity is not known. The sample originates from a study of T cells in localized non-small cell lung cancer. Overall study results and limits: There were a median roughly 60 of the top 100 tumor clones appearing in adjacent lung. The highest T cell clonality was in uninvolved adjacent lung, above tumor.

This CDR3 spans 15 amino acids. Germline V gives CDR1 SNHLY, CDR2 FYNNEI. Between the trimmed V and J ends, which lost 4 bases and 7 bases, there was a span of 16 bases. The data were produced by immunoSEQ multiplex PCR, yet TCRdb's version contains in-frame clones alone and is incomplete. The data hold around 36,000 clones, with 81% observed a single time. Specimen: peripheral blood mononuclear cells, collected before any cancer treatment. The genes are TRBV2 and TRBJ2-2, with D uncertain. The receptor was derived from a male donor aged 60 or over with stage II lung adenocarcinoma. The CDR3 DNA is TGTGCCAGCAGTGTTGGAACCGCGACCGGCGGGGAGCTGTTTTTT. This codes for CASSVGTATGGELFF.